This TCR beta chain was profiled in a study of identifying expanded T cells in peripheral blood. CDR3 length: 14 residues. Germline-derived CDR1 and CDR2 are LNHDA and SQIVND (reference sequence). The V and J ends lost 0 bases and 12 bases respectively, with 15 bases between them. Notes on this clone: What it binds is unknown.

General observations from the study: Differentially abundant clones: 0.95 to 1.5 between replicates, 16.4 at roughly 15 days, roughly 18 at four.

The assay was immunoSEQ multiplex PCR, and TCRdb's table has in-frame clones only and misses some. The table lists more than 80,000 clones, 88% of them singletons. This chain links TRBV19 with TRBJ2-1; D not resolved. The sample comprised blood. This TCR came from a person between 18 and 75 years old in good health. In DNA form, the CDR3 reads TGTGCCAGTAGTATAGATCGGAGAGTAGCTTGGCAGTTCTTC. Protein: CASSIDRRVAWQFF.